A single sample is the source of the 9 T cell receptor beta chains below, sequenced in a study of blood T cell repertoires in COVID-19. Measured with immunoSEQ multiplex PCR; TCRdb has only the in-frame clones, and not every one. The repertoire holds 300,000 to 350,000 clones, with about nine tenths as singletons. Sequenced sample: peripheral blood. Receptor source: a woman between 65 and 79 years old with COVID-19, enrolled during active disease.

This clone was picked up one time. The chain has TRBV30 and TRBJ1-2; D might be TRBD1 (6 bases). The CDR3 totals 15 residues. Germline values: CDR1 GTSNPN, CDR2 SVGIG (reference sequence). V lost 0 bases to trimming and J lost 4 bases, with 15 bases between them. The CDR3 DNA reads TGTGCCTGGAGTGTAGATGGATCAGGGGTCTATGGCTACACCTTC. Encoded protein: CAWSVDGSGVYGYTF.

CDR3 loop: CASSAEGQGARTEAFF. The CDR3 DNA is TGCGCCAGCAGCGCAGAAGGGCAGGGGGCGCGCACTGAAGCTTTCTTT. The V and J genes are TRBV5-1 and TRBJ1-1, with 8 bases aligning to TRBD1. Germline V gives CDR1 SGHRS, CDR2 YFSETQ. J was trimmed by 4 bases and V by 4 bases; bases with no gene match: 12. CDR3 size: 16 residues. Filled out from reference TRBV5-1 and TRBJ1-1, the complete variable domain reads KAGVTQTPRYLIKTRGQQVTLSCSPISGHRSVSWYQQTPGQGLQFLFEYFSETQRNKGNFPGRFSGRQFSNSRSEMNVSTLELGDSALYLCASSAEGQGARTEAFFGQGTRLTVV.

This chain connects TRBV5-3 to TRBJ2-1; 12 bases align to TRBD1. TRBV5-3 qualifies as an ORF whose function is uncertain. CDR3 length: 14 residues. J was trimmed by 7 bases and V by 8 bases; bases with no gene match: 7. Here the CDR3 reads CARGDRGRMNEQFF. CDR3 nucleotides: TGTGCCAGGGGGGACAGGGGGCGCATGAATGAGCAGTTCTTC.

The CDR3 sequence is CACAPSGDDYGYTF. CDR3 in DNA: TGCGCCTGCGCTCCCAGTGGAGACGACTATGGCTACACCTTC. The rearrangement uses TRBV10-2 and TRBJ1-2; no firm D call. Trimming cost V 11 bases and J 3 bases, with 19 bases left between them. Germline-derived CDR1 and CDR2 are WSHSY and SAAADI. The CDR3 runs 14 residues.

The chain is built from TRBV19 and TRBJ2-7; TRBD1 is a possible D gene (6 bases). Germline loops: CDR1 LNHDA, CDR2 SQIVND (reference sequence). The CDR3 extends over 18 amino acids. V lost 3 bases to trimming and J lost 2 bases, with 23 bases between them. CDR3: CASSIGQTSQEVPYEQYF. CDR3 coding DNA: TGTGCCAGTAGTATTGGACAGACCTCACAGGAAGTTCCCTACGAGCAGTACTTC.

The rearrangement uses TRBV12-5 and TRBJ1-2; 7 bases are a match to TRBD1. Germline CDR1 is LGHNT and CDR2 is FRNRAP. The length of the CDR3 is 17 residues. J was trimmed by 2 bases and V by 2 bases; bases with no gene match: 11. The CDR3 DNA reads as TGTGCTAGTGGTTTGCCCCCGGTTAGGGGGCCCAACTATGGCTACACCTTC. Amino acid sequence: CASGLPPVRGPNYGYTF.

A note on this clone: The sample holds other DNA sequences that translate to the same CDR3. DNA for the CDR3: TGTGCCACCAGTGATCCAAATCAGCCCCAGCATTTT. Translation gives CATSDPNQPQHF. The J gene is TRBJ1-5, the V gene TRBV24-1; D is unresolved. The germline gives CDR1 KGHDR, CDR2 SFDVKD. This CDR3 region has 12 residues. Trimming stripped 3 bases from V and 4 bases from J, with 3 bases between.

This chain connects TRBV7-6 to TRBJ2-7; TRBD1 matches 9 bases. V dropped 5 bases and J dropped 5; count of bases not matched to a gene: 16. Germline loops: CDR1 SGHVS, CDR2 FNYEAQ. This CDR3 spans 17 amino acids. The CDR3 sequence is CASSLWGTGLFGDEQYF. The CDR3 DNA reads TGTGCCAGCAGCCTTTGGGGGACAGGGCTTTTCGGGGACGAGCAGTACTTC.

The rearrangement joins TRBV30 to TRBJ1-1; the match to TRBD1 covers 7 bases. After removal of 2 bases from V and 6 bases from J, the junction contained 3 bases not matched to a gene. The CDR3 sequence is 12 residues long. CDR1 is GTSNPN, CDR2 SVGIG, per germline (reference sequence). This CDR3 is CAWSLGTAEAFF. CDR3 coding DNA: TGTGCCTGGAGTCTCGGGACAGCTGAAGCTTTCTTT.